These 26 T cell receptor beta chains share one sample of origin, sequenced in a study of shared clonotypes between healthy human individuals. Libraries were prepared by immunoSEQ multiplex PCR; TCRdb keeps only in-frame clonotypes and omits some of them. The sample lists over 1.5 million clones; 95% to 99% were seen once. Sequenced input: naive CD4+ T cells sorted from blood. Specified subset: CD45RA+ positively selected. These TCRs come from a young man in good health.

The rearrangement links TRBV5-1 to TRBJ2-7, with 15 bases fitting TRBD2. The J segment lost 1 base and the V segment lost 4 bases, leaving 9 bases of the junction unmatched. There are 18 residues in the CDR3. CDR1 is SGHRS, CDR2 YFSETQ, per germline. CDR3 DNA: TGCGCCAGCAGCCGGGGACTAGCGGGAGGATTGGGGTCCTACGAGCAGTACTTC. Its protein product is CASSRGLAGGLGSYEQYF.

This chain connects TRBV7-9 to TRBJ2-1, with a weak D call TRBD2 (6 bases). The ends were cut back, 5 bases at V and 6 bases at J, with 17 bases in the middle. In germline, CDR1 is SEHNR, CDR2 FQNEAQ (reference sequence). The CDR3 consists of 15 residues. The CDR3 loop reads CASSRGTGGPNEQFF. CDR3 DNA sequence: TGTGCCAGCAGCCGAGGGACTGGAGGCCCCAATGAGCAGTTCTTC.

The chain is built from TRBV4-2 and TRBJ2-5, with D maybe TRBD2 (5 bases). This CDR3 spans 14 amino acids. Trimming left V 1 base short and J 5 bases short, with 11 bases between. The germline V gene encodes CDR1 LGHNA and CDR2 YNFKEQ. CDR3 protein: CASSQGNSVETQYF. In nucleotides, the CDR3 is TGTGCCAGCAGCCAAGGGAATAGCGTGGAGACCCAGTACTTC.

The chain's CDR3 is CASNSGQKSNQPQHF. The CDR3 DNA follows: TGTGCCAGCAATTCAGGACAGAAGAGCAATCAGCCCCAGCATTTT. The V call is TRBV28, the J call TRBJ1-5, with a tentative D call TRBD1 (6 bases). In germline, CDR1 is MDHEN, CDR2 SYDVKM. V was pared by 7 bases and J by 1 base, with 14 bases between. This CDR3 region has 15 residues.

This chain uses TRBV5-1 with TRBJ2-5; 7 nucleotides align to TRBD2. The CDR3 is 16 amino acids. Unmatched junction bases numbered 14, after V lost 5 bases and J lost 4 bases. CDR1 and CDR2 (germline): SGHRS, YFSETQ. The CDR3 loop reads CASRGLREGRGETQYF. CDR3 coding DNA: TGCGCCAGCAGAGGTCTACGGGAAGGGAGGGGAGAGACCCAGTACTTC.

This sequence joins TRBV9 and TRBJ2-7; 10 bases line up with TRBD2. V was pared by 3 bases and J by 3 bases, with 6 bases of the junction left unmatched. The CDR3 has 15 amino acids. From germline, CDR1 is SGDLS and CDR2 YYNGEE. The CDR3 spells CASSESSGSIYEQYF. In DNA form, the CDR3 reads TGTGCCAGCAGCGAGTCTAGCGGGAGTATCTACGAGCAGTACTTC.

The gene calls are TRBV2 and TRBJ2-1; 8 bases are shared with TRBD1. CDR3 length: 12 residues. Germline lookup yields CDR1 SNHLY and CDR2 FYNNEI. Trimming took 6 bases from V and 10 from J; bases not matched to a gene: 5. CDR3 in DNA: TGTGCCAGCAGGGACAGGGTCGTCGAGCAGTTCTTC. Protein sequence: CASRDRVVEQFF.

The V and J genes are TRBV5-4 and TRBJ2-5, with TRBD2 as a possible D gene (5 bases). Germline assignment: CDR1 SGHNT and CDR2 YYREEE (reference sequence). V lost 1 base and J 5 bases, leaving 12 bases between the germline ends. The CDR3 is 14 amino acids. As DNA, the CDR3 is TGTGCCAGCAGCTTGCGGACTGCGGCGGAGACCCAGTACTTC. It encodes CASSLRTAAETQYF.

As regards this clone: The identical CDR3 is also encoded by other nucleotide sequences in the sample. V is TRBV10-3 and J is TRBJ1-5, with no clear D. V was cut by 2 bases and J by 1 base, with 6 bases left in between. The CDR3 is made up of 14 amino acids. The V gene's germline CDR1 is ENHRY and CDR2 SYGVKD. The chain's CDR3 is CAISEAGSNQPQHF. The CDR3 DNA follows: TGTGCCATCAGTGAGGCCGGAAGCAATCAGCCCCAGCATTTT.

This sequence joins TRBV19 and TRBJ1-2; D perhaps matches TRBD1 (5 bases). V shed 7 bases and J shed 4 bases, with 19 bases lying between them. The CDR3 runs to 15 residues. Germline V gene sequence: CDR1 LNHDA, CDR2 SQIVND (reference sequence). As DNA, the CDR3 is TGTGCCAGTACCCGGGGAGGATCCGGGGCCTATGGCTACACCTTC. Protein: CASTRGGSGAYGYTF.

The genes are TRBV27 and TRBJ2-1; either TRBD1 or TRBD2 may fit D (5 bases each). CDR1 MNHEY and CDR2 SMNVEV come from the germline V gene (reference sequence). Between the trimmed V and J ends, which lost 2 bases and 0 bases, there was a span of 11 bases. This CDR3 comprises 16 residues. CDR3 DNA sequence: TGTGCCAGCAGTTTAGGGGGAGCCCTCTCCTACAATGAGCAGTTCTTC. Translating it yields CASSLGGALSYNEQFF.

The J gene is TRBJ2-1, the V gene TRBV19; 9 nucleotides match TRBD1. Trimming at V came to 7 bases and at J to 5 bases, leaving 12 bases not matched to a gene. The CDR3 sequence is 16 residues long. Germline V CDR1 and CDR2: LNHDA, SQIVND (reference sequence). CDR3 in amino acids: CASTHLEGQGHNEQFF. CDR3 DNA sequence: TGTGCCAGTACCCACCTGGAAGGACAGGGGCACAATGAGCAGTTCTTC.

CDR3 region: CASSPQGFGELFF. The CDR3 region has the DNA TGTGCCAGCAGTCCACAGGGCTTCGGGGAGCTGTTTTTT. V is TRBV7-2 and J is TRBJ2-2; possible D gene TRBD1, 6 bases. V was cut by 6 bases and J by 7 bases, with 12 bases left in between. The CDR3 has 13 amino acids. Germline CDR1 SGHTA, CDR2 FQGNSA.

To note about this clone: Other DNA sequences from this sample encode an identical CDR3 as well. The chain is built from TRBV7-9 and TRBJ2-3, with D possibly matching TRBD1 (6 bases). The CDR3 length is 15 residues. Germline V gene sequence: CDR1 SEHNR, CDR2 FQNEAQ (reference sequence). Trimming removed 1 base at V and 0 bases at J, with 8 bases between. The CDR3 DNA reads TGTGCCAGCAGCTTAGGACAGGCCAGCACAGATACGCAGTATTTT. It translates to CASSLGQASTDTQYF. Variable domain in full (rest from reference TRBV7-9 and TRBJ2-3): DTGVSQNPRHKITKRGQNVTFRCDPISEHNRLYWYRQTLGQGPEFLTYFQNEAQLEKSRLLSDRFSAERPKGSFSTLEIQRTEQGDSAMYLCASSLGQASTDTQYFGPGTRLTVL.

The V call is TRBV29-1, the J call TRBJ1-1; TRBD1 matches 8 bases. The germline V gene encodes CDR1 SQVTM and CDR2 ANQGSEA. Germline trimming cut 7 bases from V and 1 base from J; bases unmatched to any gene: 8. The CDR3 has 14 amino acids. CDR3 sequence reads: CSATTGAGNTEAFF. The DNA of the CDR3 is TGCAGCGCCACGACAGGGGCGGGGAACACTGAAGCTTTCTTT.

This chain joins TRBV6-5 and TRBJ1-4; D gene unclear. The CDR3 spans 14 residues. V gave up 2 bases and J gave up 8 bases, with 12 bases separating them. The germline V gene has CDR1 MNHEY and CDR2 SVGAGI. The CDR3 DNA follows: TGTGCCAGCAGTTACCGGGGAGTAGGGGAAAAACTGTTTTTT. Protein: CASSYRGVGEKLFF.

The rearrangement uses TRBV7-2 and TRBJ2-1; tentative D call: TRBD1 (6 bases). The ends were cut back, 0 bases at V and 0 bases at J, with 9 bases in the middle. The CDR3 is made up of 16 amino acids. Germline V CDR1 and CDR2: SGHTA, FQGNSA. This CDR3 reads CASSLASDSSYNEQFF. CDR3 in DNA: TGTGCCAGCAGCTTAGCTTCGGACAGCTCCTACAATGAGCAGTTCTTC.

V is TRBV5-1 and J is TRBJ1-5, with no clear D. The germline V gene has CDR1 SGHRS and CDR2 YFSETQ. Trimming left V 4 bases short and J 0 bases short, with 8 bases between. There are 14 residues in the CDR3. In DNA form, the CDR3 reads TGCGCCAGCAGCATTGGTGATAGCAATCAGCCCCAGCATTTT. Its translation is CASSIGDSNQPQHF.

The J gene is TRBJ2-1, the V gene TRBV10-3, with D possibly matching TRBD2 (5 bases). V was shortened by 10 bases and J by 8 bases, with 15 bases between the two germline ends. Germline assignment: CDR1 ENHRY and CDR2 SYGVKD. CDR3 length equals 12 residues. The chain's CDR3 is CASRMGVDEQFF. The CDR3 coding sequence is TGTGCCAGCCGAATGGGAGTCGATGAGCAGTTCTTC.

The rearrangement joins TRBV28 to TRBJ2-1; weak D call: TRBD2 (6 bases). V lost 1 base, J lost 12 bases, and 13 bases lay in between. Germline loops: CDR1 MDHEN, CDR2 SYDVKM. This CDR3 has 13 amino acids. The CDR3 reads CASSLYREWSQFF. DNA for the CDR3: TGTGCCAGCAGTTTATACCGGGAGTGGTCGCAGTTCTTC.

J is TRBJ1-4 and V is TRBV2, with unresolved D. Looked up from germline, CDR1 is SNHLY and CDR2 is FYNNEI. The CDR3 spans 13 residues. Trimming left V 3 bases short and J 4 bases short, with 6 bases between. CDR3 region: CASSDLSNEKLFF. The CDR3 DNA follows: TGTGCCAGCAGTGATCTGAGTAATGAAAAACTGTTTTTT.

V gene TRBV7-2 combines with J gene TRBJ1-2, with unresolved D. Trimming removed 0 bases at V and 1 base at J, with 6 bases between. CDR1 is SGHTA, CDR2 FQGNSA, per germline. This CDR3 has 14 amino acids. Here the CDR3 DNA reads TGTGCCAGCAGCTTAGCGAACCGTAACTATGGCTACACCTTC. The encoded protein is CASSLANRNYGYTF.

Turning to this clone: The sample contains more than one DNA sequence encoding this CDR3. The CDR3 coding sequence is TGTGCCAGCAGCGTTAGGGGTGGAACTGAAGCTTTCTTT. This gives the protein CASSVRGGTEAFF. The V call is TRBV9, the J call TRBJ1-1, with TRBD1 as a possible D gene (5 bases). V was shortened by 2 bases and J by 5 bases, with 10 bases between the two germline ends. The CDR3 runs 13 residues. Germline V CDR1 and CDR2: SGDLS, YYNGEE.

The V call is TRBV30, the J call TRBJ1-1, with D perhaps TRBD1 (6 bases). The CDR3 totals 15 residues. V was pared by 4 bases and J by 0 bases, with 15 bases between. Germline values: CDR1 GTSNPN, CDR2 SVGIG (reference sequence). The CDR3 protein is CAWKASRTVNTEAFF. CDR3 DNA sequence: TGTGCCTGGAAGGCTTCTCGGACAGTGAACACTGAAGCTTTCTTT.

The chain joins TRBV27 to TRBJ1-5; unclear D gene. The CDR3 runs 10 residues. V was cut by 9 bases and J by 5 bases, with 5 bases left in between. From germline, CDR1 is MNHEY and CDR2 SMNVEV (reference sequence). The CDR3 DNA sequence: TGTGCCAGGCGGGATCAGCCCCAGCATTTT. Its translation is CARRDQPQHF.

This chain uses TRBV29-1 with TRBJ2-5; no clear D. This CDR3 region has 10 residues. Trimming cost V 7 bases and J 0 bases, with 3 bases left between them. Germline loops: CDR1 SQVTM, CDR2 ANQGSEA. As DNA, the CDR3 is TGCAGCGGGTACCAAGAGACCCAGTACTTC. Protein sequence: CSGYQETQYF.